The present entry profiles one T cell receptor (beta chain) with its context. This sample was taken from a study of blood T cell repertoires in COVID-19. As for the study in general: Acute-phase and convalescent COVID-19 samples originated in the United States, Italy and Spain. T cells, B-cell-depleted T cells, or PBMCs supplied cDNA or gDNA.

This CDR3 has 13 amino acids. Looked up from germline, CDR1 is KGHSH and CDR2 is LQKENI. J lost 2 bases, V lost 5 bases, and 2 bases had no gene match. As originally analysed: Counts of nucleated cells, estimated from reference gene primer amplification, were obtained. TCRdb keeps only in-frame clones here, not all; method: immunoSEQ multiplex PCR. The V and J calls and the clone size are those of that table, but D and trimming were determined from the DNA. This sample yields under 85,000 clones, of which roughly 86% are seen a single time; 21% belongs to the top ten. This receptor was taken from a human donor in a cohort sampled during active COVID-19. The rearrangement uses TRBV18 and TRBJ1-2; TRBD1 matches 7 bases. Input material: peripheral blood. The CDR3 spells CASSRTGNYGYTF. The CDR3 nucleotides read TGTGCCAGCTCAAGGACAGGAAACTATGGCTACACCTTC.